This T cell receptor (beta chain) appears in the sequencing data of a study of blood T cell repertoires in COVID-19. This clone appeared a single time. Trimming removed 5 bases at V and 4 bases at J, with 15 bases between. This CDR3 is built from 15 residues. Germline V gives CDR1 MNHEY, CDR2 SVGEGT. Sequenced by immunoSEQ multiplex PCR; TCRdb stores in-frame clones only, minus some. This table holds some 97,000 clones, around four fifths found once. This clonotype was obtained from a man aged 50-60 years with active or convalescent COVID-19. This chain connects TRBV6-2 or TRBV6-3 to TRBJ1-3; TRBD1 is a possible D gene (5 bases). Source material: peripheral blood. CDR3 sequence (DNA): TGTGCCAGCAGTACCTCACAGGTTGGAGGAAACACCATATATTTT. This translates into CASSTSQVGGNTIYF.